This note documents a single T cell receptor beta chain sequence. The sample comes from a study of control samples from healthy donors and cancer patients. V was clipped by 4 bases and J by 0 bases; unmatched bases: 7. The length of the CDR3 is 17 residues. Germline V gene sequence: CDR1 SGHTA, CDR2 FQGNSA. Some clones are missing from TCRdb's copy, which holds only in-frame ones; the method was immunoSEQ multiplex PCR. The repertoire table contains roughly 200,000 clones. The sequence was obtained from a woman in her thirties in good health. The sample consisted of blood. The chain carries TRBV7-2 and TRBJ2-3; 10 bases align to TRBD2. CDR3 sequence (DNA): TGTGCCAGCAGCTCTCAAGGGACTAGCGCTAGCACAGATACGCAGTATTTT. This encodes CASSSQGTSASTDTQYF. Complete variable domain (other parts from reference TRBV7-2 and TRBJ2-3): GAGVSQSPSNKVTEKGKDVELRCDPISGHTALYWYRQSLGQGLEFLIYFQGNSAPDKSGLPSDRFSAERTGGSVSTLTIQRTQQEDSAVYLCASSSQGTSASTDTQYFGPGTRLTVL.